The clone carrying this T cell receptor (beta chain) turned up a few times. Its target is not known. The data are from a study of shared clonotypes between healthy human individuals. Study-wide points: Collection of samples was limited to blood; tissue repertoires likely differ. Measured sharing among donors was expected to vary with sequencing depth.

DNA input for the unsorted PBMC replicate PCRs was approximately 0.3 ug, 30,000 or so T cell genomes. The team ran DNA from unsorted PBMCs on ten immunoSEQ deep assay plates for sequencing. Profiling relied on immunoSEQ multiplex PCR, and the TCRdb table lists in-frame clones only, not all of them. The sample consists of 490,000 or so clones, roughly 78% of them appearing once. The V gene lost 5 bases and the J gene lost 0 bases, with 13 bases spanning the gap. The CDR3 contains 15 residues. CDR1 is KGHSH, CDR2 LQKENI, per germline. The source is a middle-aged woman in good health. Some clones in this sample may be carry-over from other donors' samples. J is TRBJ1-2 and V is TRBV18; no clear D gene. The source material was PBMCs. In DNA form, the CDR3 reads TGTGCCAGCTCATCCTCCCAGGAAGCTAACTATGGCTACACCTTC. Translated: CASSSSQEANYGYTF.